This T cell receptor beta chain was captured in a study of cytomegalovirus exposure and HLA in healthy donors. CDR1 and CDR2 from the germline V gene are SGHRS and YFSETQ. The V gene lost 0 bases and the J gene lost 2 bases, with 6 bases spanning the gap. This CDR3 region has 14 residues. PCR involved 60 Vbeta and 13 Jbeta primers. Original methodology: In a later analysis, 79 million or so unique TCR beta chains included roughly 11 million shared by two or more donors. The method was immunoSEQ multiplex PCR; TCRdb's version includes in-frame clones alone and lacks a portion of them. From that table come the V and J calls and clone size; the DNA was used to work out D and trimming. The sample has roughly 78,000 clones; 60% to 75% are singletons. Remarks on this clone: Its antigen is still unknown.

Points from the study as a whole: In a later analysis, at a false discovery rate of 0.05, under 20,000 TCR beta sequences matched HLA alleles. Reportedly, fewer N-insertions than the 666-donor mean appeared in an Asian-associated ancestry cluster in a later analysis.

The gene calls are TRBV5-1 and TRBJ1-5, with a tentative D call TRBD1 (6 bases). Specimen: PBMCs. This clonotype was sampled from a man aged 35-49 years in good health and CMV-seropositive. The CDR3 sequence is CASSLGTGNQPQHF. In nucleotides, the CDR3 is TGCGCCAGCAGCTTGGGGACAGGCAATCAGCCCCAGCATTTT.